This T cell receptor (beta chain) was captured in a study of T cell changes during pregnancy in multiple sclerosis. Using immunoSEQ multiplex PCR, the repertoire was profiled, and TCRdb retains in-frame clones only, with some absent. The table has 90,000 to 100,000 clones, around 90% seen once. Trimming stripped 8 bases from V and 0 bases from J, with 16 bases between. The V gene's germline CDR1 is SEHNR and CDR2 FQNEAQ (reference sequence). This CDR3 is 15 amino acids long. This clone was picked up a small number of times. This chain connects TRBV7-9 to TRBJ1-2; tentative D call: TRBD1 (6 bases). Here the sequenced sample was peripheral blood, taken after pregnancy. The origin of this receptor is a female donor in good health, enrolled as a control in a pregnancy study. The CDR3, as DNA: TGTGCCAGCGACCCTGGACAGCTTGCTAACTATGGCTACACCTTC. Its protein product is CASDPGQLANYGYTF.